This entry lists 23 T cell receptor beta chains sequenced from one sample in a study of T cells in tumors after PD-1 blockade. The data were produced by immunoSEQ multiplex PCR, yet TCRdb's version contains in-frame clones alone and is incomplete. The data hold some 20,000 clones, with around four fifths observed a single time. This specimen was PBMCs, taken before anti-PD-1 treatment. These receptors all come from a human donor with basal cell carcinoma.

The chain has TRBV7-6 and TRBJ1-3; the D gene is possibly TRBD1 (6 bases). The V gene's germline CDR1 is SGHVS and CDR2 FNYEAQ. V lost 5 bases and J 0 bases, leaving 8 bases between the germline ends. The length of the CDR3 is 14 residues. CDR3 protein: CASSGGTSGNTIYF. CDR3 DNA: TGTGCCAGCAGCGGGGGCACCTCTGGAAACACCATATATTTT. Together with reference TRBV7-6 and TRBJ1-3, the CDR3 gives the full variable domain: GAGVSQSPRYKVTKRGQDVALRCDPISGHVSLYWYRQALGQGPEFLTYFNYEAQQDKSGLPNDRFSAERPEGSISTLTIQRTEQRDSAMYRCASSGGTSGNTIYFGEGSWLTVV.

This clone has a handful of counts. This rearrangement joins TRBV28 to TRBJ2-1; weak D call: TRBD2 (7 bases). The CDR3 sequence is 14 residues long. V was trimmed by 5 bases and J by 7 bases, leaving 15 bases between them. Germline V CDR1 and CDR2: MDHEN, SYDVKM. The CDR3 bases are TGTGCCAGCAGTAGGGGGGGCAGGGAAAATGAGCAGTTCTTC. The encoded protein is CASSRGGRENEQFF.

The rearrangement links TRBV28 to TRBJ2-7; 7 bases are a match to TRBD2. The CDR3 has 18 amino acids. Trimming cost V 6 bases and J 0 bases; bases outside gene matches: 17. The germline CDR1 and CDR2 sequences are MDHEN and SYDVKM. CDR3 loop: CASRAGRAFSRISYEQYF. The CDR3 nucleotides read TGTGCCAGCAGAGCGGGACGAGCCTTTTCTAGAATCTCCTACGAGCAGTACTTC.

The chain joins TRBV19 to TRBJ2-1; the D gene is possibly TRBD1 (5 bases). The CDR3 is 14 residues long. Per the germline V gene, CDR1 is LNHDA and CDR2 is SQIVND (reference sequence). Trimming removed 2 bases at V and 8 bases at J, with 13 bases between. The CDR3 bases are TGTGCCAGTAGTATACAGGGTCCACACGATGAGCAGTTCTTC. Translating it yields CASSIQGPHDEQFF.

The rearrangement uses TRBV6-4 and TRBJ2-7; D assignment may be TRBD1 or TRBD2 (5 bases each). Germline V CDR1 and CDR2: MRHNA, SNTAGT. V lost 3 bases and J lost 0, with 12 bases in between. The CDR3 extends over 15 amino acids. The CDR3 coding sequence is TGTGCCAGCAGTGAATATGGGGACGGCTCCTACGAGCAGTACTTC. It is translated as CASSEYGDGSYEQYF.

This clone was seen a handful of times. This chain's CDR3 is CASSLEGNTQYF. Here the CDR3 DNA reads TGCGCCAGCAGCTTGGAAGGGAATACGCAGTATTTT. The chain links TRBV5-1 to TRBJ2-3; no definite D call. CDR1 is SGHRS, CDR2 YFSETQ, per germline. The CDR3 is 12 amino acids. V was clipped by 0 bases and J by 7 bases, with 6 bases between them. The entire variable domain, with the rest obtained from reference TRBV5-1 and TRBJ2-3, is as follows: KAGVTQTPRYLIKTRGQQVTLSCSPISGHRSVSWYQQTPGQGLQFLFEYFSETQRNKGNFPGRFSGRQFSNSRSEMNVSTLELGDSALYLCASSLEGNTQYFGPGTRLTVL.

The gene calls are TRBV18 and TRBJ1-2; weak D call: TRBD1 (6 bases). The V and J ends lost 2 bases and 8 bases respectively, with 9 bases between them. This CDR3 is built from 12 residues. Germline CDR1 reads KGHSH; CDR2 reads LQKENI. DNA for the CDR3: TGTGCCAGCTCACCAAACAGGGACGGCTACACCTTC. Translated, it gives CASSPNRDGYTF. Drawing the rest from reference TRBV18 and TRBJ1-2, the complete variable domain is NAGVMQNPRHLVRRRGQEARLRCSPMKGHSHVYWYRQLPEEGLKFMVYLQKENIIDESGMPKERFSAEFPKEGPSILRIQQVVRGDSAAYFCASSPNRDGYTFGSGTRLTVV.

In regard to this clone: The identical CDR3 is also encoded by other nucleotide sequences in the sample. The chain joins TRBV5-4 to TRBJ2-2, with 14 bases that match TRBD2. Germline assignment: CDR1 SGHNT and CDR2 YYREEE (reference sequence). This CDR3 is built from 16 residues. The J segment lost 7 bases and the V segment lost 4 bases, leaving 6 bases of the junction unmatched. The CDR3 sequence is CASSVTSGGAGGELFF. The CDR3 DNA reads as TGTGCCAGCAGCGTGACTAGCGGGGGGGCCGGCGGGGAGCTGTTTTTT.

In its sample, this clone was seen a few times. The chain is built from TRBV12-5 and TRBJ2-2; D may be TRBD2 (6 bases). CDR1 and CDR2 from the germline V gene are LGHNT and FRNRAP. Trimming cost V 6 bases and J 3 bases, with 8 bases left between them. This CDR3 region has 13 residues. The CDR3 bases are TGTGCTAGTGGGGCGGGATACACCGGGGAGCTGTTTTTT. Protein product: CASGAGYTGELFF.

The chain joins TRBV5-1 to TRBJ2-7, with D tentatively TRBD1 or TRBD2 (5 bases each). CDR1 and CDR2 (germline): SGHRS, YFSETQ. The CDR3 spans 15 residues. V lost 2 bases to trimming and J lost 1 base, with 13 bases between them. Here the CDR3 reads CASSFGAGASYEQYF. The CDR3 DNA reads as TGCGCCAGCAGCTTCGGGGCCGGGGCGTCCTACGAGCAGTACTTC.

The chain carries TRBV19 and TRBJ1-2; perhaps TRBD1 as D (5 bases). V lost 7 bases and J lost 4, with 19 bases in between. CDR1 is LNHDA, CDR2 SQIVND, per germline (reference sequence). The CDR3 is 15 amino acids. The CDR3 loop reads CASTRGLGDGYGYTF. For the CDR3, the DNA is TGTGCCAGTACCCGGGGGTTGGGGGATGGCTATGGCTACACCTTC.

This sequence joins TRBV27 and TRBJ2-6; unclear D gene. Trimming cost V 3 bases and J 0 bases, with 0 bases left between them. The CDR3 extends over 13 amino acids. CDR1 and CDR2 (germline): MNHEY, SMNVEV (reference sequence). The CDR3 sequence: CASSFSGANVLTF. CDR3 DNA: TGTGCCAGCAGTTTCTCTGGGGCCAACGTCCTGACTTTC.

The J gene is TRBJ1-5, the V gene TRBV6-5, with a tentative D call TRBD1 (6 bases). Trimming cost V 10 bases and J 0 bases, with 13 bases left between them. Germline V CDR1 and CDR2: MNHEY, SVGAGI. CDR3 length equals 14 residues. The CDR3 DNA reads TGTGCCAACCAGGGGACGGATAGCAATCAGCCCCAGCATTTT. Its protein is CANQGTDSNQPQHF.

The chain links TRBV5-1 to TRBJ2-7; D may be TRBD2 (6 bases). The germline gives CDR1 SGHRS, CDR2 YFSETQ. The V gene lost 0 bases and the J gene lost 1 base, with 11 bases spanning the gap. This CDR3 comprises 15 residues. The CDR3 DNA sequence: TGCGCCAGCAGCTTGGGGGAGGACGGATCCTACGAGCAGTACTTC. Translating gives CASSLGEDGSYEQYF.

This chain joins TRBV7-2 and TRBJ1-2; TRBD1 matches at 8 bases. This CDR3 is 14 amino acids long. J was trimmed by 2 bases and V by 8 bases; bases with no gene match: 7. In germline, CDR1 is SGHTA, CDR2 FQGNSA. CDR3 amino acids: CASRRDRRNYGYTF. For the CDR3, the DNA is TGTGCCAGCCGAAGGGACAGGAGGAACTATGGCTACACCTTC.

This rearrangement joins TRBV5-4 to TRBJ2-7; TRBD1 matches at 10 bases. Per germline, CDR1 SGHNT and CDR2 YYREEE (reference sequence). The CDR3 runs to 15 residues. Trimming removed 4 bases from V and 6 bases from J; junction bases left unmatched: 10. The CDR3 protein is CASSKAGTGEFEQYF. In nucleotides, the CDR3 is TGTGCCAGCAGCAAGGCCGGGACAGGGGAGTTCGAGCAGTACTTC.

V and J are TRBV5-1 and TRBJ2-3; TRBD2 aligns across 14 bases. V was clipped by 5 bases and J by 4 bases; unmatched bases: 12. This CDR3 is 18 amino acids long. From germline, CDR1 is SGHRS and CDR2 YFSETQ. CDR3 nucleotide sequence: TGCGCCAGCAGACTTGCGATCGCGACTAGCGGGAGGGCAGATACGCAGTATTTT. Translating it yields CASRLAIATSGRADTQYF.

In its sample, this clone was seen a few times. The chain couples TRBV4-3 to TRBJ1-1; D is uncertain. CDR3 length equals 15 residues. Germline assignment: CDR1 LGHNA and CDR2 YSLEER. The V end lost 3 bases, the J end lost 1 base, and 12 bases lay between the germline ends. The CDR3: CASSHGRHWNTEAFF. The CDR3 DNA reads as TGCGCCAGCAGCCATGGAAGACACTGGAACACTGAAGCTTTCTTT.

On this clone itself: Other DNA sequences from this sample encode an identical CDR3 as well. The V call is TRBV2, the J call TRBJ2-1, with D perhaps matching TRBD2 (7 bases). The CDR3 is made up of 19 amino acids. CDR1 is SNHLY and CDR2 is FYNNEI in the germline V gene. The V end was cut by 11 bases, the J end by 0 bases, with 29 bases between. CDR3 sequence: CAPSYGGARAGSSYNEQFF. DNA of the CDR3: TGTGCCCCCAGTTATGGGGGGGCGCGGGCGGGGAGCTCCTACAATGAGCAGTTCTTC.

This clone was found a few times. The chain employs TRBV6-4 and TRBJ1-4; D is perhaps TRBD1 (5 bases). From germline, CDR1 is MRHNA and CDR2 SNTAGT. CDR3 length: 11 residues. The ends were cut back, 0 bases at V and 14 bases at J, with 7 bases in the middle. In DNA form, the CDR3 reads TGTGCCAGCAGTGACTCGGGACCCCTGTTTTTT. It yields the protein CASSDSGPLFF.

The V gene is TRBV18, the J gene TRBJ2-5, with 8 bases fitting TRBD1. J was trimmed by 5 bases and V by 3 bases; bases with no gene match: 5. Per the germline V gene, CDR1 is KGHSH and CDR2 is LQKENI. This CDR3 comprises 14 residues. The CDR3 is CASSPQTGVETQYF. The CDR3 region has the DNA TGTGCCAGCTCACCGCAGACAGGGGTGGAGACCCAGTACTTC.

The chain carries TRBV7-9 and TRBJ2-2; 8 positions agree with TRBD1. The length of the CDR3 is 15 residues. In germline, CDR1 is SEHNR, CDR2 FQNEAQ (reference sequence). V lost 3 bases to trimming and J lost 5 bases; unmatched junction nucleotides: 5. CDR3 amino acids: CASSFRQGATGELFF. CDR3 in DNA: TGTGCCAGCAGCTTCAGGCAGGGGGCGACCGGGGAGCTGTTTTTT.

This clone came up once. The rearrangement joins TRBV9 to TRBJ1-2; D gene uncertain. Germline values: CDR1 SGDLS, CDR2 YYNGEE. CDR3 size: 13 residues. The V gene lost 0 bases and the J gene lost 4 bases, with 7 bases spanning the gap. CDR3 nucleotide sequence: TGTGCCAGCAGCGTAGAATTAGGCTATGGCTACACCTTC. Protein sequence: CASSVELGYGYTF.